Below, 10 T cell receptor beta chains from the same sample are listed, as sequenced in a study of T cells after yellow fever vaccination. TCRdb redid the calling of the 5' RACE reads with MiXCR, one entry per CDR3 protein. The data contain hundreds of thousands of distinct CDR3 sequences, approximately 18% of them singletons. This material consisted of PBMCs, taken before the yellow fever booster vaccination. The receptors derive from a man aged 18-30 years who received the YFV17D yellow fever vaccine.

This rearrangement joins TRBV4-3 to TRBJ1-2, with 8 bases lining up with TRBD1. Germline V gene lookup returns CDR1 LGHNA and CDR2 YSLEER. After removal of 4 bases from V and 8 bases from J, the junction contained 6 bases not matched to a gene. CDR3 length: 13 residues. CDR3 DNA sequence: TGCGCCAGCAGCCCGACAGGGGTAGGAGGCTACACCTTC. This gives the protein CASSPTGVGGYTF.

The V gene is TRBV12-3 or TRBV12-4, the J gene TRBJ2-1; tentative D call: TRBD1 (6 bases). The V gene lost 7 bases and the J gene lost 4 bases, with 11 bases spanning the gap. CDR3 length: 13 residues. The CDR3 DNA reads TGTGCCAGCAATCAGGGGATATACAATGAGCAGTTCTTC. It is translated as CASNQGIYNEQFF.

The chain has TRBV7-8 and TRBJ1-6; TRBD1 matches at 10 bases. This CDR3 is 16 amino acids long. Germline V gives CDR1 SGHVS, CDR2 FQNEAQ. After removal of 3 bases from V and 9 bases from J, the junction contained 8 bases not matched to a gene. CDR3 sequence (DNA): TGTGCCAGCAGCTTTTTCCGGGGACAGGGGAGTTCACCCCTCCACTTT. Protein: CASSFFRGQGSSPLHF.

This clonotype was recorded at least ten times. The rearrangement links TRBV12-3 or TRBV12-4 to TRBJ2-4; 8 bases fit TRBD1. V dropped 3 bases and J dropped 12; count of bases not matched to a gene: 13. The CDR3 is made up of 15 amino acids. The CDR3 is CASSLRQGAAWYQYF. Written as DNA, the CDR3 is TGTGCCAGCAGTTTGCGGCAGGGGGCCGCGTGGTATCAGTACTTC.

This clonotype was counted a few times. This sequence joins TRBV4-3 and TRBJ1-1; D is uncertain. Between the trimmed V and J ends, which lost 1 base and 1 base, there was a span of 4 bases. The CDR3 length is 13 residues. Per germline, CDR1 LGHNA and CDR2 YSLEER. CDR3 DNA sequence: TGCGCCAGCAGCCAAGCGTGGAACACTGAAGCTTTCTTT. Translating gives CASSQAWNTEAFF.

This clonotype occurred a few times. This chain links TRBV20-1 with TRBJ2-3; tentatively, D is TRBD1 or TRBD2 (6 bases each). CDR1 and CDR2 from the germline V gene are DFQATT and SNEGSKA (reference sequence). The CDR3 length is 13 residues. The V end lost 7 bases, the J end lost 2 bases, and 13 bases lay between the germline ends. The CDR3 sequence is CSVTGANTDTQYF. The CDR3 nucleotides are TGCAGTGTTACGGGGGCCAACACAGATACGCAGTATTTT.

This clonotype has only a few counts. The gene calls are TRBV5-1 and TRBJ1-2; 7 bases line up with TRBD1. CDR1 is SGHRS and CDR2 is YFSETQ in the germline V gene. The junction had 14 bases not matched to a gene; V was cut back by 5 bases and J by 4 bases. The CDR3 covers 16 residues. CDR3: CASSQGQASVGYGYTF. For the CDR3, the DNA is TGCGCCAGCAGTCAAGGACAGGCCAGCGTCGGCTATGGCTACACCTTC.

V and J are TRBV7-2 and TRBJ2-7, with D uncertain. In germline, CDR1 is SGHTA, CDR2 FQGNSA. The CDR3 is made up of 11 amino acids. V dropped 1 base and J dropped 7 bases, with 5 bases sitting between them. The CDR3 loop reads CASSLGAEQYV. The CDR3 DNA reads TGTGCCAGCAGCTTAGGCGCTGAGCAGTACGTC.

This clonotype appeared a few times. The V call is TRBV3-1, the J call TRBJ2-1; 8 positions match TRBD2. Germline assignment: CDR1 LGHDT and CDR2 YNNKEL (reference sequence). V lost 0 bases, J lost 0 bases, and 10 bases stayed unmatched. The CDR3 loop spans 19 amino acids. The DNA for the CDR3 is TGTGCCAGCAGCCAAGAGGGCAATAAAGCGGGGGACTCCTACAATGAGCAGTTCTTC. Protein: CASSQEGNKAGDSYNEQFF.

This rearrangement joins TRBV6-6 to TRBJ2-7; TRBD1 matches at 7 bases. CDR3 length equals 11 residues. The germline gives CDR1 MNHNY, CDR2 SVGAGI (reference sequence). Trimming took 5 bases from V and 7 from J; bases not matched to a gene: 2. The DNA for the CDR3 is TGTGCCAGCAGTCCGGACAGGGAGCAGTACTTC. It is translated as CASSPDREQYF.